This T cell receptor beta chain originates from a study of blood T cell repertoires in COVID-19. At the level of the study: COVID-19 samples from acute and convalescent phases originated in the United States, Italy and Spain. PBMCs, B-cell-depleted T cells, or T cells provided the cDNA or gDNA that made up the material.

The Seattle site enrolled patients during active infection and followed them longitudinally. Study processing details: By means of reference gene primer amplification, nucleated cell counts were estimated. The repertoire was sequenced with immunoSEQ multiplex PCR; TCRdb's copy has only in-frame clones and lacks some. V, J and clone size reflect that table, while D and trimming were determined from the DNA. This sample has fewer than 45,000 clones; around four fifths occur once, and the top ten carry approximately 1.6%. Germline lookup yields CDR1 KGHSH and CDR2 LQKENI. The ends lost 4 bases at V and 9 bases at J; junction bases unmatched: 14. This CDR3 region has 16 residues.

The material sequenced was peripheral blood. The chain has TRBV18 and TRBJ2-7, with 11 bases fitting TRBD1. The origin of this receptor is a man aged 55 to 69 with COVID-19, enrolled during active disease. CDR3 residues: CASSRTLEDRGLGQYF. CDR3 DNA: TGTGCCAGCTCACGCACCTTGGAGGACAGGGGGCTCGGGCAGTACTTC. Supplemented by reference TRBV18 and TRBJ2-7, the full variable domain reads NAGVMQNPRHLVRRRGQEARLRCSPMKGHSHVYWYRQLPEEGLKFMVYLQKENIIDESGMPKERFSAEFPKEGPSILRIQQVVRGDSAAYFCASSRTLEDRGLGQYFGPGTRLTVT.